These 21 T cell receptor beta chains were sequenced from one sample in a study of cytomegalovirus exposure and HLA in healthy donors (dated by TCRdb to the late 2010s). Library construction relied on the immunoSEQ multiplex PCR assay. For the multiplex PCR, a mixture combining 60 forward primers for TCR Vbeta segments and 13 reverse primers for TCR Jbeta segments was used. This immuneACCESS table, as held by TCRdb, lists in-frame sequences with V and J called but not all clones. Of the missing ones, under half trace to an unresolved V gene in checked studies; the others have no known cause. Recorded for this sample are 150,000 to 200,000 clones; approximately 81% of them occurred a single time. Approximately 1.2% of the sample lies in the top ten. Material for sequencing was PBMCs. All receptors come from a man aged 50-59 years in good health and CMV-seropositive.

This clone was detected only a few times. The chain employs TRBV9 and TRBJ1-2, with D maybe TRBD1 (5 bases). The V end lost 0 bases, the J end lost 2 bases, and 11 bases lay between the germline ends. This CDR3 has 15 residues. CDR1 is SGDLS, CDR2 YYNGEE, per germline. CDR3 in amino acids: CASSVGGDGNYGYTF. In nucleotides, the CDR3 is TGTGCCAGCAGCGTAGGGGGGGATGGGAACTATGGCTACACCTTC.

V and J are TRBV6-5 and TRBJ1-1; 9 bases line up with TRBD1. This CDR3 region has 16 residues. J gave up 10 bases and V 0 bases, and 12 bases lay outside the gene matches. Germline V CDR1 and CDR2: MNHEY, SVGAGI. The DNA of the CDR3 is TGTGCCAGCAGTTACTCTACGGACAGGGGTCGCTTAGGAGCTTTCTTT. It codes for CASSYSTDRGRLGAFF.

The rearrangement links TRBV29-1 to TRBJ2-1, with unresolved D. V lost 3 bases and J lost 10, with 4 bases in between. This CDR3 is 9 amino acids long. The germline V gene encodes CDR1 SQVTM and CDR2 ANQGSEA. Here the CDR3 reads CSVEEEQFF. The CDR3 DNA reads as TGCAGCGTTGAGGAGGAGCAGTTCTTC.

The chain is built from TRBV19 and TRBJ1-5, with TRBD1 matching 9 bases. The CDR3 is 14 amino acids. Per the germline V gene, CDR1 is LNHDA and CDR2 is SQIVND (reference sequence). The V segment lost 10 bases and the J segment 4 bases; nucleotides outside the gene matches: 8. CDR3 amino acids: CATTVGTGNQPQHF. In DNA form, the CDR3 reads TGTGCCACTACGGTCGGGACAGGGAATCAGCCCCAGCATTTT.

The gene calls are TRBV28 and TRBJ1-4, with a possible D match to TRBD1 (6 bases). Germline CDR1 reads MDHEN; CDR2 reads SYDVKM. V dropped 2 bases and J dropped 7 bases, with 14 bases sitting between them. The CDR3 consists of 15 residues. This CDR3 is CASSLTGSLGEKLFF. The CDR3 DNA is TGTGCCAGCAGTTTAACAGGGTCGTTGGGTGAAAAACTGTTTTTT.

CDR3: CSQSVVTEAFF. The CDR3 coding sequence is TGCAGTCAATCAGTGGTCACTGAAGCTTTCTTT. The chain recombines TRBV20-1 with TRBJ1-1, with no clear D. Between the trimmed V and J ends, which lost 8 bases and 4 bases, there was a span of 11 bases. CDR3 length: 11 amino acids. The germline gives CDR1 DFQATT, CDR2 SNEGSKA (reference sequence).

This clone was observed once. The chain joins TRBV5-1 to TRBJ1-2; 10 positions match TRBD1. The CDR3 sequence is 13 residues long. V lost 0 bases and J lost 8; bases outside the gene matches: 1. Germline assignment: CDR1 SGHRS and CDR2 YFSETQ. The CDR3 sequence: CASSLGDRGGYTF. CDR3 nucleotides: TGCGCCAGCAGCTTGGGGGACAGGGGAGGCTACACCTTC.

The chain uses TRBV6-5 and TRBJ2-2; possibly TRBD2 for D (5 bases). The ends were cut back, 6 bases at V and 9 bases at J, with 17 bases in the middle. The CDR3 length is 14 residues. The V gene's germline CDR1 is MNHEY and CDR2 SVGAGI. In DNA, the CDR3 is TGTGCCAGCAGCCAAGGTTCGCGGGTCCGGGAGCTGTTTTTT. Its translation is CASSQGSRVRELFF.

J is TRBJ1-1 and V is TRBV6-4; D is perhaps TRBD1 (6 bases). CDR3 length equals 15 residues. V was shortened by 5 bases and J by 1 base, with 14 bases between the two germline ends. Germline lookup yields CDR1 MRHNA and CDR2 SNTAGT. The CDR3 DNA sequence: TGTGCCAGCAGTCAGGACAGATCCTCGAACACTGAAGCTTTCTTT. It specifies CASSQDRSSNTEAFF.

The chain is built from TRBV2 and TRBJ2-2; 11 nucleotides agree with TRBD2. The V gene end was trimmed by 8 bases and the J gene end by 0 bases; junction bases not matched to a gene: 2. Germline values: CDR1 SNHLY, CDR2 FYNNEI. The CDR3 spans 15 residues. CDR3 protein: CASGGLAANTGELFF. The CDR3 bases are TGTGCCAGCGGGGGACTAGCGGCGAACACCGGGGAGCTGTTTTTT.

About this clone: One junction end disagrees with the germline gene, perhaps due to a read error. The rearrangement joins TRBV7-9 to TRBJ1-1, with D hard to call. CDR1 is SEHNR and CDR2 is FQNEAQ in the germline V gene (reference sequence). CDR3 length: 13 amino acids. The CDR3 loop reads CAGSSLLSTEAFF. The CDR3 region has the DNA TGTGCCGGCAGCAGCTTGCTGAGCACTGAAGCTTTCTTT.

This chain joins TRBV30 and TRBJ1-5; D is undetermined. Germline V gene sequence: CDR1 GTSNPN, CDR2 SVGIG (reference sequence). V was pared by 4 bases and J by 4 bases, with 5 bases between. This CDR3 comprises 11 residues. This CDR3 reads CAWTVNQPQHF. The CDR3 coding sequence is TGTGCCTGGACAGTTAATCAGCCCCAGCATTTT. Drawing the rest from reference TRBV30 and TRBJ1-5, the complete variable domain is SQTIHQWPATLVQPVGSPLSLECTVEGTSNPNLYWYRQAAGRGLQLLFYSVGIGQISSEVPQNLSASRPQDRQFILSSKKLLLSDSGFYLCAWTVNQPQHFGDGTRLSIL.

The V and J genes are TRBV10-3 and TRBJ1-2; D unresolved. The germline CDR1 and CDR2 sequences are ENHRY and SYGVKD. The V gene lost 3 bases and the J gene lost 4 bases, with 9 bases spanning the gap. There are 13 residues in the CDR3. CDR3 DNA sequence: TGTGCCATCAGTGAAAAACCGAGCTATGGCTACACCTTC. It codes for CAISEKPSYGYTF.

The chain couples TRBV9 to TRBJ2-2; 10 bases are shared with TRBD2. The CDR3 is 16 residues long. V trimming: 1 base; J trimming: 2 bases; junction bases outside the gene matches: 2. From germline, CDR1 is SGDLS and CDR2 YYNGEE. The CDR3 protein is CASSVTSGTNTGELFF. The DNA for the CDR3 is TGTGCCAGCAGCGTAACTAGCGGGACCAACACCGGGGAGCTGTTTTTT.

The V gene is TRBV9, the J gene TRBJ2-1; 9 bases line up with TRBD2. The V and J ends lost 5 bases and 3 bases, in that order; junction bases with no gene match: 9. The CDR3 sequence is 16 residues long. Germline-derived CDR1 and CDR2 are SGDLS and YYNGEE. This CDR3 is CASSRWLAGNYNEQFF. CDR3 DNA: TGTGCCAGCAGTCGATGGCTAGCGGGAAACTACAATGAGCAGTTCTTC.

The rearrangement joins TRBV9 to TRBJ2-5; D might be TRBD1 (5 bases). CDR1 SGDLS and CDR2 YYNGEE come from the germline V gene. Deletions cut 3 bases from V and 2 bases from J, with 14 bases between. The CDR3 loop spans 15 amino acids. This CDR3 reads CASSALQGGQETQYF. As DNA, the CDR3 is TGTGCCAGCAGCGCGCTCCAGGGTGGACAAGAGACCCAGTACTTC.

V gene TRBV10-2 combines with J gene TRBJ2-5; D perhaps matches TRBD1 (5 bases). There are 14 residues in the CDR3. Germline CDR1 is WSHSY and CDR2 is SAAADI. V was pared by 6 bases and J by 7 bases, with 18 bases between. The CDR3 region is CASSKAPETVTQYF. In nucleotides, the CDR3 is TGCGCCAGCAGCAAAGCCCCCGAGACAGTGACCCAGTACTTC.

CDR3 sequence (DNA): TGTGCCAGTAGTTTCTGGACTAGCGACATTCAGTACTTC. The encoded protein is CASSFWTSDIQYF. The chain carries TRBV19 and TRBJ2-4; 9 bases match TRBD2. CDR3 size: 13 residues. V was pared by 5 bases and J by 8 bases, with 4 bases of the junction left unmatched. Germline lookup yields CDR1 LNHDA and CDR2 SQIVND (reference sequence).

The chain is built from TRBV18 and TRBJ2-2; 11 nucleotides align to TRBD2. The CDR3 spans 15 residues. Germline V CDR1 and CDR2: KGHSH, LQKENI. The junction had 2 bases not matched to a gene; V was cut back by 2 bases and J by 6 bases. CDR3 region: CASSPSSGRSGELFF. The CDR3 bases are TGTGCCAGCTCACCATCTAGCGGGAGGTCCGGGGAGCTGTTTTTT.

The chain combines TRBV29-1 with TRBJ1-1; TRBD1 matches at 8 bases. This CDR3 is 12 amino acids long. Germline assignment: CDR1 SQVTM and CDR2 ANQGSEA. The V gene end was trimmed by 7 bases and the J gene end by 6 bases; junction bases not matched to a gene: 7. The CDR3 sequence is CSALDRDAEAFF. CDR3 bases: TGCAGCGCCCTGGACAGGGACGCTGAAGCTTTCTTT.

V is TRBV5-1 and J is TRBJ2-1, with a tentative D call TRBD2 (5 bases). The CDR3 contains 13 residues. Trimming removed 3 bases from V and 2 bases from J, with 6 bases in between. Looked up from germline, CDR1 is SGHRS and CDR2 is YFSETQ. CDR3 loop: CASSYGTYNEQFF. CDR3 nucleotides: TGCGCCAGCAGCTACGGGACCTACAATGAGCAGTTCTTC. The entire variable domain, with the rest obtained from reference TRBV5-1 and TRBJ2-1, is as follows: KAGVTQTPRYLIKTRGQQVTLSCSPISGHRSVSWYQQTPGQGLQFLFEYFSETQRNKGNFPGRFSGRQFSNSRSEMNVSTLELGDSALYLCASSYGTYNEQFFGPGTRLTVL.